These 26 T cell receptor beta chains originate from one sample sequenced in a study of cytomegalovirus exposure and HLA in healthy donors (dated by TCRdb to 2015 to 2018). To prepare the library, the immunoSEQ multiplex PCR assay was applied. For the multiplex PCR, a mixture combining 60 forward primers for TCR Vbeta segments and 13 reverse primers for TCR Jbeta segments was used. TCRdb holds this immuneACCESS table with in-frame rearrangements only. Some clones are missing; in checked studies, unresolved V genes explain under half, and the rest has no known cause. The sample table contains 150,000 to 200,000 clones; only one count was recorded for around 85% of them. The ten largest clones capture about 2.5% of the sample. The material sequenced was PBMCs. The receptors come from a woman in her 50s in good health and CMV-seronegative.

The genes are TRBV6-5 and TRBJ2-7; TRBD1 might be the D (6 bases). The V gene's germline CDR1 is MNHEY and CDR2 SVGAGI. V lost 9 bases and J 3 bases, leaving 15 bases between the germline ends. This CDR3 is built from 13 residues. This CDR3 is CASSQGPYYEQYF. In nucleotides, the CDR3 is TGTGCCAGTTCCCAGGGGCCCTACTACGAGCAGTACTTC.

The chain employs TRBV30 and TRBJ2-5, with D possibly TRBD2 on 6 matching bases. V gave up 0 bases and J gave up 2 bases, with 10 bases separating them. Germline V lookup: CDR1 GTSNPN, CDR2 SVGIG (reference sequence). This CDR3 has 14 amino acids. The CDR3 nucleotides are TGTGCCTGGAGTGTAAGGAGCGGGCAAGAGACCCAGTACTTC. This sequence encodes CAWSVRSGQETQYF.

The genes are TRBV7-9 and TRBJ2-3; possible D gene TRBD1, 5 bases. This CDR3 contains 13 residues. V lost 5 bases and J lost 3, with 9 bases in between. Looked up from germline, CDR1 is SEHNR and CDR2 is FQNEAQ (reference sequence). Here the CDR3 DNA reads TGTGCCAGCAGCCCGACAGCGACAGATACGCAGTATTTT. Protein product: CASSPTATDTQYF.

The chain uses TRBV9 and TRBJ1-6; D call uncertain. The CDR3 has 13 residues. Germline assignment: CDR1 SGDLS and CDR2 YYNGEE. V lost 3 bases and J 6 bases, leaving 7 bases between the germline ends. CDR3 nucleotides: TGTGCCAGCAGCGGGACTGTTAATTCACCCCTCCACTTT. Its translation: CASSGTVNSPLHF.

This chain joins TRBV5-1 and TRBJ2-7, with 11 bases that match TRBD2. J lost 0 bases, V lost 0 bases, and 8 bases had no gene match. CDR1 SGHRS and CDR2 YFSETQ come from the germline V gene. This CDR3 region has 18 residues. The chain's CDR3 is CASSLGGGLAVSSYEQYF. The CDR3 coding sequence is TGCGCCAGCAGCTTGGGGGGGGGACTAGCGGTGAGCTCCTACGAGCAGTACTTC.

The chain has TRBV6-1 and TRBJ2-5; the match to TRBD1 covers 7 bases. Germline V lookup: CDR1 MNHNS, CDR2 SASEGT. J was trimmed by 2 bases and V by 6 bases; bases with no gene match: 9. This CDR3 is built from 15 residues. The chain's CDR3 is CASSHRGQLQETQYF. CDR3 in DNA: TGTGCCAGCAGCCATAGGGGGCAGCTTCAAGAGACCCAGTACTTC.

DNA for the CDR3: TGTGCCAGCCGGGGACAAAGCTCCTACGAGCAGTACTTC. Its translation: CASRGQSSYEQYF. The chain joins TRBV28 to TRBJ2-7, with a possible D match to TRBD1 (6 bases). The V end lost 8 bases, the J end lost 0 bases, and 11 bases lay between the germline ends. The germline gives CDR1 MDHEN, CDR2 SYDVKM. The CDR3 covers 13 residues. Combining the CDR3 with reference TRBV28 and TRBJ2-7 gives the whole variable domain DVKVTQSSRYLVKRTGEKVFLECVQDMDHENMFWYRQDPGLGLRLIYFSYDVKMKEKGDIPEGYSVSREKKERFSLILESASTNQTSMYLCASRGQSSYEQYFGPGTRLTVT.

The chain combines TRBV2 with TRBJ1-2, with D possibly TRBD1 on 5 matching bases. Trimming removed 8 bases from V and 4 bases from J, with 11 bases in between. This CDR3 comprises 12 residues. Per the germline V gene, CDR1 is SNHLY and CDR2 is FYNNEI. The CDR3 DNA reads as TGTGCCAGCTCCAGGGATTCCTATGGCTACACCTTC. This encodes CASSRDSYGYTF.

The chain has TRBV6-5 and TRBJ2-7, with no clear D. Between the trimmed V and J ends, which lost 9 bases and 0 bases, there was a span of 15 bases. This CDR3 is 14 amino acids long. Germline V gene data show CDR1 as MNHEY and CDR2 as SVGAGI. In DNA form, the CDR3 reads TGTGCCAGTACCTCCCCAGGTAGCTCCTACGAGCAGTACTTC. Translation: CASTSPGSSYEQYF.

V gene TRBV7-2 combines with J gene TRBJ1-2; D is possibly TRBD1 (5 bases). Germline V lookup: CDR1 SGHTA, CDR2 FQGNSA. Trimming took off 3 bases at V and 3 bases at J, with 14 bases between the two ends. The CDR3 consists of 15 residues. CDR3 residues: CASSLGLLSHYGYTF. The CDR3 coding sequence is TGTGCCAGCAGCTTGGGACTCTTGAGTCACTATGGCTACACCTTC.

The chain has TRBV6-7 and TRBJ2-2, with 7 bases lining up with TRBD2. TRBV6-7 is assigned to the ORF class and has an uncertain function. The CDR3 length is 18 residues. Trimming at V came to 4 bases and at J to 1 base, leaving 12 bases not matched to a gene. As DNA, the CDR3 is TGTGCCAGCAGTTGTCCGGGACTACTAAGGGAGAACACCGGGGAGCTGTTTTTT. It yields the protein CASSCPGLLRENTGELFF.

In this sample, this clone turned up once. This chain links TRBV6-6 with TRBJ2-7; tentative D call: TRBD1 (6 bases). Germline V gives CDR1 MNHNY, CDR2 SVGAGI (reference sequence). V lost 0 bases to trimming and J lost 2 bases, with 8 bases between them. The CDR3 extends over 14 amino acids. The CDR3 nucleotides are TGTGCCAGCAGTTACTCCAGGACAGCCTACGAGCAGTACTTC. Translating gives CASSYSRTAYEQYF.

DNA of the CDR3: TGTGCCAGCAGTTTATCACCCCTAGTCCAGGGCGATGAGCAGTTCTTC. Protein product: CASSLSPLVQGDEQFF. This sequence joins TRBV27 and TRBJ2-1, with a weak D call TRBD1 (5 bases). There are 16 residues in the CDR3. Germline loops: CDR1 MNHEY, CDR2 SMNVEV (reference sequence). Trimming left V 0 bases short and J 8 bases short, with 17 bases between.

The V gene is TRBV30, the J gene TRBJ2-1, with D possibly TRBD2 on 5 matching bases. V was trimmed by 8 bases and J by 4 bases, leaving 9 bases between them. The CDR3 is 11 amino acids. CDR1 is GTSNPN and CDR2 is SVGIG in the germline V gene (reference sequence). CDR3 amino acids: CAAGFYNEQFF. The DNA of the CDR3 is TGTGCCGCGGGTTTTTACAATGAGCAGTTCTTC.

The CDR3 nucleotides read TGCAGCGTGGGCGGGGGGCTAATAGCGGGAGGGTTCTCCTACAATGAGCAGTTCTTC. This translates into CSVGGGLIAGGFSYNEQFF. V gene TRBV29-1 combines with J gene TRBJ2-1, with TRBD2 identical over 11 bases. The junction had 16 bases not matched to a gene; V was cut back by 6 bases and J by 0 bases. The CDR3 loop spans 19 amino acids. Germline CDR1 is SQVTM and CDR2 is ANQGSEA.

V and J are TRBV11-1 and TRBJ2-7; 13 bases align to TRBD2. J lost 4 bases, V lost 2 bases, and 5 bases had no gene match. The CDR3 contains 16 residues. The germline V gene has CDR1 SGHAT and CDR2 FQDESV (reference sequence). CDR3 nucleotides: TGTGCCAGCAGCTTAACCGGGACTAGCGGGAAGTACGAGCAGTACTTC. As protein: CASSLTGTSGKYEQYF. Using reference TRBV11-1 and TRBJ2-7 for the parts outside the CDR3, the full variable domain is EAEVAQSPRYKITEKSQAVAFWCDPISGHATLYWYRQILGQGPELLVQFQDESVVDDSQLPKDRFSAERLKGVDSTLKIQPAELGDSAMYLCASSLTGTSGKYEQYFGPGTRLTVT.

This chain links TRBV6-5 with TRBJ1-1, with 7 bases fitting TRBD1. The CDR3 is made up of 16 amino acids. Losses at the gene ends were 2 bases for V and 4 bases for J; bases not matched to a gene: 10. Germline CDR1 is MNHEY and CDR2 is SVGAGI. This chain's CDR3 is CASSYHTDRDGTEAFF. The CDR3 region has the DNA TGTGCCAGCAGTTACCATACCGACAGGGACGGCACTGAAGCTTTCTTT.

The J gene is TRBJ1-4, the V gene TRBV29-1, with D possibly TRBD1 on 6 matching bases. This CDR3 comprises 14 residues. V lost 4 bases and J 7 bases, leaving 16 bases between the germline ends. Germline V gene sequence: CDR1 SQVTM, CDR2 ANQGSEA. CDR3 residues: CSVGGGRGSEKLFF. CDR3 in DNA: TGCAGCGTTGGGGGGGGCAGGGGATCTGAAAAACTGTTTTTT.

The CDR3 DNA reads as TGTGCCTGGAGTGTACGGAGGACTAGCGGGAGTCCAGATACGCAGTATTTT. This codes for CAWSVRRTSGSPDTQYF. The gene calls are TRBV30 and TRBJ2-3; 13 bases align to TRBD2. J lost 4 bases, V lost 0 bases, and 7 bases had no gene match. The CDR3 extends over 17 amino acids. CDR1 is GTSNPN, CDR2 SVGIG, per germline (reference sequence).

The chain combines TRBV27 with TRBJ2-2, with D maybe TRBD2 (5 bases). V was cut by 2 bases and J by 7 bases, with 11 bases left in between. This CDR3 has 14 amino acids. Germline lookup yields CDR1 MNHEY and CDR2 SMNVEV (reference sequence). CDR3 sequence (DNA): TGTGCCAGCAGTTTAGTGCCCGGAGGCGGGGAGCTGTTTTTT. Protein: CASSLVPGGGELFF.

The chain couples TRBV11-2 to TRBJ2-3; tentatively, D is TRBD2 (5 bases). The CDR3 loop spans 15 amino acids. Trimming removed 1 base from V and 5 bases from J, with 13 bases in between. From germline, CDR1 is SGHAT and CDR2 FQNNGV. The CDR3 sequence is CASSLGPLAKDTQYF. The CDR3 region has the DNA TGTGCCAGCAGCTTAGGGCCCCTAGCTAAAGATACGCAGTATTTT.

The chain uses TRBV19 and TRBJ2-2; D ambiguous. Germline V gene data show CDR1 as LNHDA and CDR2 as SQIVND (reference sequence). This CDR3 comprises 16 residues. Trimming took off 4 bases at V and 2 bases at J, with 14 bases between the two ends. CDR3 in DNA: TGTGCCAGTAGTACCGCTGGTGCACTTAACACCGGGGAGCTGTTTTTT. It yields the protein CASSTAGALNTGELFF.

This chain connects TRBV27 to TRBJ1-5, with D possibly TRBD1 on 5 matching bases. The CDR3 covers 12 residues. The V end was cut by 6 bases, the J end by 4 bases, with 7 bases between. Germline values: CDR1 MNHEY, CDR2 SMNVEV (reference sequence). The CDR3 bases are TGTGCCAGCAGATCAGGGAATCAGCCCCAGCATTTT. Protein product: CASRSGNQPQHF.

V and J are TRBV9 and TRBJ1-5; the D is unclear. CDR1 and CDR2 (germline): SGDLS, YYNGEE. The CDR3 consists of 14 residues. With 3 bases removed from V and 4 bases from J, the gap between germline ends came to 11 bases. The CDR3, as DNA: TGTGCCAGCAGCGCTGGGAGTTTAAATCAGCCCCAGCATTTT. Translated, it gives CASSAGSLNQPQHF.

The V gene is TRBV6-6, the J gene TRBJ2-5; 7 nucleotides agree with TRBD2. The CDR3 runs to 16 residues. Germline CDR1 and CDR2: MNHNY and SVGAGI (reference sequence). Trimming at V came to 5 bases and at J to 5 bases, leaving 14 bases not matched to a gene. The CDR3 loop reads CASSPRPGRVFETQYF. The CDR3 nucleotides are TGTGCCAGCAGTCCCCGGCCAGGGAGGGTTTTTGAGACCCAGTACTTC.

V is TRBV28 and J is TRBJ1-2, with D possibly matching TRBD1 (6 bases). V gave up 2 bases and J gave up 4 bases, with 11 bases separating them. Looked up from germline, CDR1 is MDHEN and CDR2 is SYDVKM. The CDR3 loop spans 14 amino acids. DNA of the CDR3: TGTGCCAGCAGTTTAAGGACAGTTCCCTATGGCTACACCTTC. It encodes CASSLRTVPYGYTF.